Below, one TCR beta chain is given with its context. Its specificity is unknown. Priming with a constant-region primer yielded TCR beta cDNA from roughly 0.45 ug total RNA. What produced the TCR beta libraries was three nested multiplex PCR rounds using slightly modified ARM-PCR. Each CDR3 protein is one row after TCRdb ran MiXCR on the multiplex PCR reads. The table records 40,000 or so distinct CDR3 sequences, approximately 71% of them present only once. The sample comes from a study of tumor-infiltrating lymphocytes in primary liver carcinoma. About the research overall: Participating patients were men and women between 30 and 69 years old. Study conclusions and caveats: Significantly greater top-250-clone fractions characterized tumors relative to blood (p = 0.039).

Each 20-30 mg portion of unsorted bulk tissue served as the source for co-extraction of RNA and DNA. Each participant had primary liver carcinoma, and surgical resection was the treatment. None of the patients had received treatment, and all had chronic HBV infection. Sequencing was done on a sample of tumor-adjacent normal liver tissue. The clonotype was recovered from a woman aged 25 to 39 with primary liver carcinoma and hepatitis B virus infection.

CDR3 sequence (DNA): TGTGCCAGTAGTCACTCAACAGCGGGCGTGGGTTTAAGCGTACGGACCCAGTACTTC. Amino acid sequence: CASSHSTAGVGLSVRTQYF. The chain combines TRBV6-2 or TRBV6-3 with TRBJ2-5; perhaps TRBD2 as D (6 bases). The CDR3 extends over 19 amino acids. Germline V lookup: CDR1 MNHEY, CDR2 SVGEGT. V lost 9 bases and J 7 bases, leaving 36 bases between the germline ends.